The 18 T cell receptor beta chains below all came from one sample that was sequenced in a study of technical replicates of blood from several donors. Using immunoSEQ multiplex PCR, the repertoire was profiled, and TCRdb retains in-frame clones only, with some absent. There are tens of thousands of clones in the sample; 75% to 90% occur only once, and approximately 5% lies in the top ten. The sequenced sample was PBMCs. These receptor sequences come from a human donor in good health. Some clones in this sample may be carry-over from other donors' samples.

The chain uses TRBV18 and TRBJ2-5, with 8 nucleotides matching TRBD1. This CDR3 has 14 amino acids. The junction had 3 bases not matched to a gene; V was cut back by 2 bases and J by 4 bases. Germline CDR1 and CDR2: KGHSH and LQKENI. DNA of the CDR3: TGTGCCAGCTCACCAATTACAGGGGGAGAGACCCAGTACTTC. This sequence encodes CASSPITGGETQYF.

The chain couples TRBV7-6 to TRBJ1-6; D perhaps matches TRBD1 (6 bases). V gave up 5 bases and J gave up 7 bases, with 15 bases separating them. The germline V gene encodes CDR1 SGHVS and CDR2 FNYEAQ. The CDR3 extends over 15 amino acids. Here the CDR3 DNA reads TGTGCCAGCAGCCGAAGCGGGGGGCGGAATTCACCCCTCCACTTT. Encoded protein: CASSRSGGRNSPLHF.

CDR3 sequence (DNA): TGTGCCAGTAGTAGGGCGACTAGCGGGAGAACAGATACGCAGTATTTT. Encoded protein: CASSRATSGRTDTQYF. This chain joins TRBV19 and TRBJ2-3, with 12 bases aligning to TRBD2. The CDR3 loop spans 16 amino acids. With V trimmed by 4 bases and J by 3 bases, 5 bases remained unmatched. Germline CDR1 is LNHDA and CDR2 is SQIVND (reference sequence).

The gene calls are TRBV7-2 and TRBJ1-1; D remains ambiguous. CDR1 and CDR2 from the germline V gene are SGHTA and FQGNSA. The V end was cut by 3 bases, the J end by 0 bases, with 5 bases between. CDR3 length equals 13 residues. The CDR3 is CASSFRMNTEAFF. For the CDR3, the DNA is TGTGCCAGCAGCTTCAGAATGAACACTGAAGCTTTCTTT. Based on the CDR3 plus reference TRBV7-2 and TRBJ1-1, the full variable domain is GAGVSQSPSNKVTEKGKDVELRCDPISGHTALYWYRQSLGQGLEFLIYFQGNSAPDKSGLPSDRFSAERTGGSVSTLTIQRTQQEDSAVYLCASSFRMNTEAFFGQGTRLTVV.

The V gene is TRBV7-3, the J gene TRBJ1-3; 7 bases fit TRBD1. The CDR3 contains 15 residues. The junction had 6 bases not matched to a gene; V was cut back by 5 bases and J by 2 bases. Germline V CDR1 and CDR2: SGHTA, FQGTGA. The CDR3 nucleotides are TGTGCCAGCAGCCTATTACAGGGGCCTGGAAACACCATATATTTT. It is translated as CASSLLQGPGNTIYF. The whole variable domain, filled in from reference TRBV7-3 and TRBJ1-3, reads GAGVSQTPSNKVTEKGKYVELRCDPISGHTALYWYRQSLGQGPEFLIYFQGTGAADDSGLPNDRFFAVRPEGSVSTLKIQRTERGDSAVYLCASSLLQGPGNTIYFGEGSWLTVV.

The chain uses TRBV14 and TRBJ1-5, with TRBD1 matching 10 bases. V trimming: 3 bases; J trimming: 5 bases; junction bases outside the gene matches: 13. Germline CDR1 reads SGHDN; CDR2 reads FVKESK. CDR3 length: 18 residues. The CDR3 sequence: CASSHVHPTGGVDQPQHF. The CDR3 region has the DNA TGTGCCAGCAGCCATGTACACCCGACAGGGGGCGTCGATCAGCCCCAGCATTTT.

V and J are TRBV28 and TRBJ2-5, with TRBD2 matching 13 bases. This CDR3 has 17 amino acids. The V segment lost 5 bases and the J segment 3 bases; nucleotides outside the gene matches: 9. Per the germline V gene, CDR1 is MDHEN and CDR2 is SYDVKM. The CDR3 DNA reads as TGTGCCAGCAGTCCAGGGACTAGCGGGACTTGGAAAGAGACCCAGTACTTC. Protein sequence: CASSPGTSGTWKETQYF.

J is TRBJ1-2 and V is TRBV5-4; 7 nucleotides align to TRBD1. V lost 4 bases to trimming and J lost 2 bases; unmatched junction nucleotides: 11. The CDR3 spans 16 residues. Germline-derived CDR1 and CDR2 are SGHNT and YYREEE (reference sequence). This CDR3 reads CASSPRGAGSNYGYTF. CDR3 nucleotide sequence: TGTGCCAGCAGCCCCAGGGGGGCAGGGTCGAACTATGGCTACACCTTC. Full variable domain (outside the CDR3, taken from reference TRBV5-4 and TRBJ1-2): ETGVTQSPTHLIKTRGQQVTLRCSSQSGHNTVSWYQQALGQGPQFIFQYYREEENGRGNFPPRFSGLQFPNYSSELNVNALELDDSALYLCASSPRGAGSNYGYTFGSGTRLTVV.

This clone was detected a few times. The V call is TRBV19, the J call TRBJ2-6; no clear D. The germline gives CDR1 LNHDA, CDR2 SQIVND (reference sequence). The CDR3 is 14 residues long. V lost 4 bases and J lost 1, with 5 bases in between. Here the CDR3 DNA reads TGTGCCAGTAGTACTCGGTCTGGGGCCAACGTCCTGACTTTC. Protein product: CASSTRSGANVLTF.

This clone was detected once. The chain couples TRBV30 to TRBJ2-5; 7 nucleotides align to TRBD1. Germline V gene sequence: CDR1 GTSNPN, CDR2 SVGIG (reference sequence). The CDR3 covers 13 residues. V was clipped by 8 bases and J by 1 base; unmatched bases: 7. The CDR3 DNA reads as TGTGCCGGGACAACAGGGGTCCAAGAGACCCAGTACTTC. Translation: CAGTTGVQETQYF.

The gene calls are TRBV7-2 and TRBJ1-2; a weak D match, TRBD1 (6 bases). Between the trimmed V and J ends, which lost 7 bases and 7 bases, there was a span of 16 bases. This CDR3 is built from 13 residues. Germline V gene data show CDR1 as SGHTA and CDR2 as FQGNSA. CDR3 DNA: TGTGCCAGCACCTTCCCGGACAGCTCTGGCTACACCTTC. Translation: CASTFPDSSGYTF.

The chain carries TRBV7-8 and TRBJ2-7; TRBD2 aligns across 8 bases. The V and J ends lost 1 base and 1 base, in that order; junction bases with no gene match: 6. This CDR3 has 16 residues. The germline V gene has CDR1 SGHVS and CDR2 FQNEAQ. The CDR3 loop reads CASSLVPGLASYEQYF. CDR3 DNA sequence: TGTGCCAGCAGCTTAGTTCCTGGACTAGCATCCTACGAGCAGTACTTC.

This clone was found many times. CDR3 in DNA: TGTGCCAGCAGCCACACGGGAAGACTAGCGTATGTGGAGACCCAGTACTTC. Its protein is CASSHTGRLAYVETQYF. The V call is TRBV5-6, the J call TRBJ2-5, with 8 positions matching TRBD2. V dropped 4 bases and J dropped 5; count of bases not matched to a gene: 16. Per the germline V gene, CDR1 is SGHDT and CDR2 is YYEEEE. This CDR3 has 17 residues.

The V and J genes are TRBV9 and TRBJ1-6; 10 bases agree with TRBD1. This CDR3 is built from 14 residues. With 3 bases clipped from V and 10 bases from J, the junction kept 4 bases outside the gene matches. CDR1 is SGDLS and CDR2 is YYNGEE in the germline V gene. This CDR3 is CASSGRDRGSPLHF. The CDR3 DNA sequence: TGTGCCAGCAGCGGACGGGACAGGGGATCACCCCTCCACTTT.

V usage is TRBV6-6 and J usage is TRBJ1-1; D remains unclear. V gave up 4 bases and J gave up 6 bases, with 15 bases separating them. The CDR3 sequence is 14 residues long. CDR1 MNHNY and CDR2 SVGAGI come from the germline V gene (reference sequence). The CDR3 sequence is CASSSLGGRAEAFF. The CDR3 DNA sequence: TGTGCCAGCAGTTCCTTGGGAGGGAGGGCTGAAGCTTTCTTT.

The chain is built from TRBV7-9 and TRBJ2-3; no definite D call. The CDR3 has 13 amino acids. From germline, CDR1 is SEHNR and CDR2 FQNEAQ (reference sequence). The V and J ends lost 3 bases and 2 bases respectively, with 6 bases between them. The CDR3 spells CASSLSLTDTQYF. As DNA, the CDR3 is TGTGCCAGCAGCTTGTCTCTCACAGATACGCAGTATTTT. The whole variable domain, remainder taken from reference TRBV7-9 and TRBJ2-3, is DTGVSQNPRHKITKRGQNVTFRCDPISEHNRLYWYRQTLGQGPEFLTYFQNEAQLEKSRLLSDRFSAERPKGSFSTLEIQRTEQGDSAMYLCASSLSLTDTQYFGPGTRLTVL.

The chain is built from TRBV18 and TRBJ1-1, with TRBD1 matching 7 bases. Germline loops: CDR1 KGHSH, CDR2 LQKENI. The length of the CDR3 is 15 residues. The ends lost 6 bases at V and 1 base at J; junction bases unmatched: 8. CDR3 sequence reads: CASSQTGEGNTEAFF. The CDR3 region has the DNA TGTGCCAGCTCGCAAACAGGGGAAGGGAACACTGAAGCTTTCTTT.

The genes are TRBV9 and TRBJ2-3; 7 positions agree with TRBD2. The junction had 7 bases not matched to a gene; V was cut back by 8 bases and J by 1 base. This CDR3 is built from 14 residues. The germline CDR1 and CDR2 sequences are SGDLS and YYNGEE. DNA of the CDR3: TGTGCCAGACCGAGCGGGACTCGCACAGATACGCAGTATTTT. Translation: CARPSGTRTDTQYF.